One sample yielded the 10 T cell receptor beta chains listed below, sequenced in a study of OX40 agonist ivuxolimab in advanced cancers. Profiled with immunoSEQ multiplex PCR; TCRdb holds only in-frame clones, not every one. The sample has almost 50,000 clones, approximately 91% seen once. The sequenced sample was CD4+ or CD8+ T cells sorted from blood, obtained in a trial of the OX40 agonist ivuxolimab. Every receptor here comes from an adult with an advanced solid tumor such as melanoma, head and neck, liver or kidney cancer.

The chain links TRBV27 to TRBJ1-5, with D tentatively TRBD1 (6 bases). Germline CDR1 is MNHEY and CDR2 is SMNVEV (reference sequence). The germline V and J ends were trimmed by 2 bases and 5 bases, with 10 bases remaining between them. This CDR3 contains 14 residues. The chain's CDR3 is CASSLTGSHQPQHF. CDR3 nucleotide sequence: TGTGCCAGCAGTTTAACAGGGAGTCATCAGCCCCAGCATTTT.

This clone was observed a few times. The chain couples TRBV11-2 to TRBJ2-7, with TRBD1 matching 7 bases. V dropped 5 bases and J dropped 6; count of bases not matched to a gene: 4. Germline values: CDR1 SGHAT, CDR2 FQNNGV. The CDR3 consists of 12 residues. The CDR3 DNA reads as TGTGCCAGCAGCGAGGACAGGAGCGAGCAGTACTTC. This translates into CASSEDRSEQYF.

The chain joins TRBV2 to TRBJ2-1, with TRBD2 matching over 8 bases. The CDR3 covers 15 residues. V lost 3 bases to trimming and J lost 5 bases; unmatched junction nucleotides: 6. Germline lookup yields CDR1 SNHLY and CDR2 FYNNEI. The CDR3 nucleotides are TGTGCCAGCAGTGAGGGCGGGAGGTTCAACAATGAGCAGTTCTTC. Translated: CASSEGGRFNNEQFF.

This clone was found once. This rearrangement joins TRBV4-2 to TRBJ2-3; possible D gene TRBD2, 5 bases. The V end was cut by 2 bases, the J end by 4 bases, with 7 bases between. Germline CDR1 reads LGHNA; CDR2 reads YNFKEQ. CDR3 size: 13 residues. As DNA, the CDR3 is TGTGCCAGCAGCCAATACGGGGCAGATACGCAGTATTTT. It codes for CASSQYGADTQYF.

The V and J genes are TRBV7-2 and TRBJ2-3, with TRBD2 matching over 11 bases. The V gene's germline CDR1 is SGHTA and CDR2 FQGNSA. The CDR3 extends over 18 amino acids. V shed 5 bases, J shed 2 bases, and the junction held 12 bases outside the gene matches. The CDR3 region has the DNA TGTGCCAGCAGCCGCAAGATAGCGGGGGGGATACCCACAGATACGCAGTATTTT. Translated, it gives CASSRKIAGGIPTDTQYF.

A few counts support this clone. V and J are TRBV7-9 and TRBJ2-7, with D perhaps matching TRBD1 (5 bases). This CDR3 region has 14 residues. Per the germline V gene, CDR1 is SEHNR and CDR2 is FQNEAQ (reference sequence). The V gene lost 4 bases and the J gene lost 2 bases, with 12 bases spanning the gap. CDR3 region: CASSWGGVTYEQYF. The CDR3 DNA sequence: TGTGCCAGCAGCTGGGGCGGTGTTACCTACGAGCAGTACTTC. The full variable domain, rest sourced from reference TRBV7-9 and TRBJ2-7, is DTGVSQNPRHKITKRGQNVTFRCDPISEHNRLYWYRQTLGQGPEFLTYFQNEAQLEKSRLLSDRFSAERPKGSFSTLEIQRTEQGDSAMYLCASSWGGVTYEQYFGPGTRLTVT.

V usage is TRBV5-1 and J usage is TRBJ2-6; possibly TRBD1 for D (5 bases). This CDR3 spans 18 amino acids. Looked up from germline, CDR1 is SGHRS and CDR2 is YFSETQ. V was trimmed by 4 bases and J by 0 bases, leaving 17 bases between them. This CDR3 reads CASSHLRGSTSGANVLTF. As DNA, the CDR3 is TGCGCCAGCAGCCACCTAAGGGGAAGTACCTCTGGGGCCAACGTCCTGACTTTC.

The chain links TRBV5-1 to TRBJ1-2; TRBD1 agrees at 7 bases. V was pared by 4 bases and J by 4 bases, with 10 bases of the junction left unmatched. CDR3 size: 15 residues. CDR1 and CDR2 from the germline V gene are SGHRS and YFSETQ. CDR3 coding DNA: TGCGCCAGCAGCACCGGACAGGAATCTTTCTATGGCTACACCTTC. Translating gives CASSTGQESFYGYTF.

The V gene is TRBV5-8, the J gene TRBJ2-7, with D possibly TRBD2 on 6 matching bases. The CDR3 contains 15 residues. Trimming cost V 2 bases and J 1 base, with 13 bases left between them. Germline V gives CDR1 SGHTS, CDR2 YDEGEE. CDR3 protein: CASSLGGTPSYEQYF. The CDR3 nucleotides are TGTGCCAGCAGCTTAGGTGGGACTCCATCCTACGAGCAGTACTTC.

This chain uses TRBV7-2 with TRBJ1-6, with 9 bases aligning to TRBD1. V dropped 2 bases and J dropped 10; count of bases not matched to a gene: 6. The CDR3 has 15 residues. Germline assignment: CDR1 SGHTA and CDR2 FQGNSA. The CDR3 protein is CASSLRGQGESPLHF. DNA of the CDR3: TGTGCCAGCAGCTTACGGGGACAGGGCGAGTCACCCCTCCACTTT.